This TCR beta chain was retrieved from a study of control samples from healthy donors and cancer patients. TCRdb keeps only in-frame clones here, not all; method: immunoSEQ multiplex PCR. The top ten hold less than 4% of the sample, which has 100,000 to 150,000 clones, approximately 94% seen once. Sequencing was performed on blood. The sequence derives from a man aged 30-40 years in good health.

The CDR3 DNA reads as TGCGCCAGCAGCCCTCCCCCACAGGGAAGAGCTAACTATGGCTACACCTTC. Translation: CASSPPPQGRANYGYTF. The chain recombines TRBV5-1 with TRBJ1-2, with a weak D call TRBD1 (6 bases). V shed 4 bases and J shed 0 bases, with 19 bases lying between them. The CDR3 spans 17 residues. The V gene's germline CDR1 is SGHRS and CDR2 YFSETQ.